A selection of T cell receptor beta chains follows, all from one sample in a study of T cell changes during pregnancy in multiple sclerosis. Assay: immunoSEQ multiplex PCR; the TCRdb copy retains only in-frame clones and omits some. Here the sample spans 70,000 to 95,000 clones, about 93% being singletons. The source material was peripheral blood, sampled in the first trimester of pregnancy. The receptors shown here come from a female donor with multiple sclerosis, enrolled in a pregnancy study. The CDR3 runs from the conserved cysteine through the conserved F or W. A D gene is named only where the DNA matches it firmly. Expanded clones get a size class; other rows say once, few or many, or leave the size out.

TRBD2 - TRBJ2-1 TRBV5-1 CASSGGTSGGGYNEQFF TGCGCCAGCAGCGGCGGGACTAGCGGGGGGGGATACAATGAGCAGTTCTTC
- - TRBJ1-5 TRBV7-5 CARRAALSNQPQHF TGTGCCAGAAGGGCGGCACTGAGCAATCAGCCCCAGCATTTT
TRBD2 - TRBJ2-1 TRBV30 CAWMGLADNEQFF TGTGCCTGGATGGGACTAGCGGACAATGAGCAGTTCTTC
TRBD1 - TRBJ2-7 TRBV7-2 CASSRTGVPYEQYF TGTGCCAGCAGCAGAACAGGGGTCCCCTACGAGCAGTACTTC
- - TRBJ1-6 TRBV21-1 CASTGEGDPYNSPLHF TGTGCCAGCACCGGAGAGGGGGACCCCTATAATTCACCCCTCCACTTT
- - TRBJ1-5 TRBV5-1 CASRAGDSNQPQHF TGCGCCAGCAGGGCAGGGGATAGCAATCAGCCCCAGCATTTT
TRBD1 - TRBJ1-1 TRBV5-1 CASNRGDRDNTEAFF TGCGCCAGCAACCGAGGGGACAGGGACAACACTGAAGCTTTCTTT
- - TRBJ2-6 TRBV6-5 CASSPAVGANVLTF TGTGCCAGCAGCCCCGCAGTGGGGGCCAACGTCCTGACTTTC
TRBD2 - TRBJ2-3 TRBV4-1 CASSPGGGREWAQYF TGCGCCAGCAGCCCTGGCGGTGGGAGGGAATGGGCGCAGTATTTT
- - TRBJ1-2 TRBV6-6 CASSYEGYTF TGTGCCAGCAGTTACGAGGGCTACACCTTC
- - TRBJ2-5 TRBV25-1 CASNRETETQYF TGTGCCAGCAACCGGGAAACAGAGACCCAGTACTTC
- - TRBJ2-1 TRBV14 CASSPNDDSYNEQFF TGTGCCAGCAGCCCCAATGACGACAGCTACAATGAGCAGTTCTTC
TRBD2 - TRBJ2-1 TRBV7-9 CASDFWSSGFDEQFF TGTGCCAGCGATTTCTGGTCTAGCGGATTCGATGAGCAGTTCTTC
TRBD1 - TRBJ2-2 TRBV25-1 CASSPDRDTGELFF TGTGCCAGCAGTCCTGACAGGGACACCGGGGAGCTGTTTTTT
- - TRBJ1-5 TRBV5-6 CASSLVSSRVSNQPQHF TGTGCCAGCAGCTTGGTGAGTTCTCGGGTCAGCAATCAGCCCCAGCATTTT
- - TRBJ2-2 TRBV27 CASRDKNTGELFF TGTGCCAGCCGGGACAAGAACACCGGGGAGCTGTTTTTT
TRBD1 - TRBJ1-5 TRBV27 CASTGTGFNQPQHF TGTGCCAGCACCGGGACAGGGTTCAATCAGCCCCAGCATTTT
TRBD1 - TRBJ2-7 TRBV15 CATSRELQGEPYEQYF TGTGCCACCAGCAGAGAACTACAGGGGGAGCCCTACGAGCAGTACTTC
TRBD2 - TRBJ2-7 TRBV5-4 CASSSPAGGGGLEQYF TGTGCCAGCAGCTCCCCGGCCGGCGGGGGGGGCCTCGAGCAGTACTTC
TRBD2 once TRBJ2-5 TRBV5-1 CASSLSLAGGPQETQYF TGCGCCAGCAGCTTGAGCCTAGCGGGGGGTCCCCAAGAGACCCAGTACTTC
- - TRBJ2-5 TRBV12-5 CASGPSRETQYF TGTGCTAGTGGGCCTTCTCGGGAGACCCAGTACTTC
TRBD2 - TRBJ2-5 TRBV4-1 CASSQSPSGGGETQYF TGCGCCAGCAGCCAATCTCCTAGCGGGGGCGGAGAGACCCAGTACTTC
TRBD2 - TRBJ2-1 TRBV6-5 CASRVAGENNEQFF TGTGCCAGCAGAGTAGCGGGGGAAAATAATGAGCAGTTCTTC
TRBD1 once TRBJ2-5 TRBV2 CASIPGTGGVETQYF TGTGCCAGCATACCCGGGACAGGGGGCGTAGAGACCCAGTACTTC
TRBD1 - TRBJ2-1 TRBV4-2 CASSQGGTVSSYNEQFF TGTGCCAGCAGCCAAGGGGGGACAGTTAGCTCCTACAATGAGCAGTTCTTC
- - TRBJ1-1 TRBV6-5 CASSSIRGLNTEAFF TGTGCCAGCAGTTCCATTAGAGGGTTGAACACTGAAGCTTTCTTT
TRBD2 few TRBJ2-7 TRBV7-9 CASSPRTSGGQEQYF TGTGCCAGCAGCCCCCGGACTAGCGGGGGGCAAGAGCAGTACTTC
- - TRBJ2-1 TRBV27 CASSLETGYYNEQFF TGTGCCAGCAGCCTAGAGACAGGCTACTACAATGAGCAGTTCTTC
TRBD1 - TRBJ1-4 TRBV4-1 CASSYTGTGTEKLFF TGCGCCAGCAGCTACACCGGGACAGGGACTGAAAAACTGTTTTTT
- - TRBJ2-7 TRBV7-9 CASSLGAGNEQYF TGTGCCAGCAGCTTAGGGGCGGGGAACGAGCAGTACTTC
- - TRBJ2-2 TRBV15 CATSSRQAFFANTGELFF TGTGCCACCAGCAGCCGGCAGGCCTTCTTTGCGAACACCGGGGAGCTGTTTTTT
- - TRBJ2-1 TRBV9 CASSVGGGGTEHNEQFF TGTGCCAGCAGCGTAGGAGGGGGCGGGACGGAACACAATGAGCAGTTCTTC
TRBD1 - TRBJ2-5 TRBV9 CASSAGQSPKETQYF TGTGCCAGCAGCGCGGGACAGAGCCCGAAAGAGACCCAGTACTTC
- - TRBJ2-1 TRBV5-1 CASSLDRNSNEQFF TGCGCCAGCAGCTTGGACAGGAATTCCAATGAGCAGTTCTTC
TRBD2 - TRBJ2-1 TRBV7-9 CASSSGLRRGGRDEQFF TGTGCCAGCAGCTCAGGCTTGCGGCGGGGTGGGAGGGATGAGCAGTTCTTC
- - TRBJ1-1 TRBV29-1 CSVVFMNTEAFF TGCAGCGTTGTGTTCATGAACACTGAAGCTTTCTTT
- - TRBJ2-5 TRBV7-3 CASSLNRGSRETQYF TGTGCCAGCAGCTTAAATAGAGGGTCGCGGGAGACCCAGTACTTC
- - TRBJ1-5 TRBV10-2 CASSETREGVPQHF TGCGCCAGCAGTGAGACTCGTGAGGGTGTGCCCCAGCATTTT
TRBD1 - TRBJ2-1 TRBV4-1 CASSQEGTGYGIEQFF TGCGCCAGCAGCCAAGAAGGGACAGGGTACGGGATTGAGCAGTTCTTC